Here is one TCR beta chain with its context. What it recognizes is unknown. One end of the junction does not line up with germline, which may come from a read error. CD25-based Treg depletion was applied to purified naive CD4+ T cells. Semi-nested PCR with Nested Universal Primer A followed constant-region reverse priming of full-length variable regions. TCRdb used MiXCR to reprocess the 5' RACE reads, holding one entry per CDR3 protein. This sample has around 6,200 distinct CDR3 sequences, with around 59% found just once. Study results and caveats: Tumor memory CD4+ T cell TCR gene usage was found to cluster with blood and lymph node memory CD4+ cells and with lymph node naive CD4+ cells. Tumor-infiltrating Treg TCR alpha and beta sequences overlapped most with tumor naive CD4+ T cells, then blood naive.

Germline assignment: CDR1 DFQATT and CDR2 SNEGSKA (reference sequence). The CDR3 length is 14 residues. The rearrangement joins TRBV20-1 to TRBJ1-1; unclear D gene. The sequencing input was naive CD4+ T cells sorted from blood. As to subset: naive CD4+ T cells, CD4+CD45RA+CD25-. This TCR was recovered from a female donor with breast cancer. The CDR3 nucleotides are TGCAGTGCTTTATCGGACGGGGAGACCACTGAAGCTCTCTTT. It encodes CSALSDGETTEALF.